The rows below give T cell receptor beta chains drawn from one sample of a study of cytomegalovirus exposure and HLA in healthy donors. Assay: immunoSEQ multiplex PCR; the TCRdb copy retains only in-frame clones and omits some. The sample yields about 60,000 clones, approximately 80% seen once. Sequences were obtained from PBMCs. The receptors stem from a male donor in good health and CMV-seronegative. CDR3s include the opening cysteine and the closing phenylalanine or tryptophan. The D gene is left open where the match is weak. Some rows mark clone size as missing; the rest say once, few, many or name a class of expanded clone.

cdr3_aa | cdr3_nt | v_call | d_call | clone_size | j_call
CASSVATGNTDTQYF | TGTGCCAGCAGCGTAGCGACAGGGAACACAGATACGCAGTATTTT | TRBV9 | TRBD1 | - | TRBJ2-3
CASSLSEQGASGYTF | TGTGCCAGCAGCTTATCGGAACAGGGAGCCTCTGGCTACACCTTC | TRBV7-8 | - | - | TRBJ1-2
CASSRVTSTDTQYF | TGCGCCAGCAGTCGAGTGACTAGCACAGATACGCAGTATTTT | TRBV5-1 | - | - | TRBJ2-3
CASSFHLLLAGGPNEQFF | TGTGCCAGCAGTTTCCACCTCCTACTAGCGGGGGGACCCAATGAGCAGTTCTTC | TRBV27 | TRBD2 | - | TRBJ2-1
CASSLEGAPSTDTQYF | TGTGCCAGCAGCTTAGAGGGGGCTCCTAGCACAGATACGCAGTATTTT | TRBV7-2 | TRBD1 | once | TRBJ2-3
CASSLNQGASYEQYF | TGTGCCAGCAGCTTAAACCAGGGGGCGTCTTACGAGCAGTACTTC | TRBV7-8 | TRBD1 | - | TRBJ2-7
CASGGQGLTEAFF | TGTGCCAGCGGGGGACAGGGCCTGACTGAAGCTTTCTTT | TRBV6-1 | TRBD1 | - | TRBJ1-1
CASSQVTGEDGYTF | TGCGCCAGCAGCCAGGTGACAGGGGAGGATGGCTACACCTTC | TRBV4-3 | TRBD1 | few | TRBJ1-2
CASSQERGARSGELFF | TGCGCCAGCAGCCAAGAGCGGGGGGCGCGGTCCGGGGAGCTGTTTTTT | TRBV4-3 | TRBD2 | - | TRBJ2-2
CASSVLDRGSEAFF | TGTGCCAGCAGTGTCCTGGACAGGGGTAGTGAAGCTTTCTTT | TRBV2 | TRBD1 | - | TRBJ1-1
CASSRYRVYTEAFF | TGTGCCAGCAGCAGATACAGGGTCTACACTGAAGCTTTCTTT | TRBV5-6 | - | - | TRBJ1-1
CASSQDRFTDTQYF | TGCGCCAGCAGCCAAGATCGGTTCACAGATACGCAGTATTTT | TRBV4-3 | - | few | TRBJ2-3
CASSWSRDSSSTDTQYF | TGCGCCAGCAGCTGGTCCCGGGACAGTTCTAGCACAGATACGCAGTATTTT | TRBV5-1 | TRBD1 | - | TRBJ2-3
CASTPGWFEKLFF | TGTGCCAGCACCCCAGGGTGGTTTGAAAAACTGTTTTTT | TRBV28 | - | few | TRBJ1-4
CASSLRDRWGPYEQYF | TGTGCCAGCAGCCTCCGGGACAGGTGGGGGCCCTACGAGCAGTACTTC | TRBV5-4 | TRBD1 | - | TRBJ2-7
CAMAVGGTETQYF | TGTGCCATGGCCGTGGGGGGGACAGAGACCCAGTACTTC | TRBV10-3 | TRBD2 | - | TRBJ2-5
CAWSAQGNTEAFF | TGTGCCTGGAGCGCACAGGGGAACACTGAAGCTTTCTTT | TRBV30 | - | - | TRBJ1-1
CASSSRDRGHEQYF | TGTGCCAGCAGCTCCCGGGACAGGGGGCACGAGCAGTACTTC | TRBV9 | TRBD1 | - | TRBJ2-7
CASTDRASTDTQYF | TGTGCCAGCACGGACAGGGCTTCCACAGATACGCAGTATTTT | TRBV6-6 | TRBD1 | few | TRBJ2-3
CASSQRRTGELFF | TGTGCCAGCAGCCAAAGGCGGACCGGGGAGCTGTTTTTT | TRBV13 | - | - | TRBJ2-2
CASSRQGNSYGYTF | TGTGCCAGTAGTAGGCAGGGGAATTCCTATGGCTACACCTTC | TRBV19 | - | - | TRBJ1-2
CASSGQGASYNEQFF | TGTGCCAGTAGTGGCCAGGGGGCTTCCTACAATGAGCAGTTCTTC | TRBV19 | TRBD1 | - | TRBJ2-1
CASSLWGQTNYGYTF | TGTGCCAGCAGCTTATGGGGACAGACTAACTATGGCTACACCTTC | TRBV13 | TRBD1 | once | TRBJ1-2
CSVESRSYEQYF | TGCAGCGTTGAAAGCCGGAGCTACGAGCAGTACTTC | TRBV29-1 | - | few | TRBJ2-7
CASSEDRGGYNEQFF | TGTGCCAGCAGTGAAGATCGGGGGGGGTACAATGAGCAGTTCTTC | TRBV2 | TRBD2 | - | TRBJ2-1
CASSGGETEAFF | TGCGCCAGCAGCGGAGGAGAGACTGAAGCTTTCTTT | TRBV5-1 | - | - | TRBJ1-1
CSAITEETQYF | TGCAGTGCTATTACAGAAGAGACCCAGTACTTC | TRBV20-1 | - | - | TRBJ2-5
CASKGTGQETQYF | TGTGCCAGCAAGGGGACAGGACAAGAGACCCAGTACTTC | TRBV9 | TRBD1 | - | TRBJ2-5
CAWSVGTGYGYTF | TGTGCCTGGAGTGTTGGGACAGGCTATGGCTACACCTTC | TRBV30 | TRBD1 | - | TRBJ1-2
CASSLESRSNQPQHF | TGTGCCAGCAGCTTAGAGAGCCGGAGCAATCAGCCCCAGCATTTT | TRBV7-2 | - | - | TRBJ1-5
CASSIRAGKRGETQYF | TGTGCCAGTAGTATAAGGGCAGGGAAGAGAGGAGAGACCCAGTACTTC | TRBV19 | - | - | TRBJ2-5
CASSRTGAVDFQETQYF | TGTGCCAGCAGCCGAACTGGCGCGGTGGATTTCCAAGAGACCCAGTACTTC | TRBV4-2 | - | - | TRBJ2-5
CASSLDTSGANEQYF | TGTGCCAGCAGCTTGGACACTAGCGGGGCGAACGAGCAGTACTTC | TRBV7-7 | TRBD2 | - | TRBJ2-7
CASRRPPDRARGNTIYF | TGTGCCAGCAGACGACCGCCCGACAGGGCTCGTGGAAACACCATATATTTT | TRBV2 | TRBD1 | - | TRBJ1-3
CASLSGLAGVNTGELFF | TGTGCCAGCCTTTCGGGACTAGCGGGGGTTAACACCGGGGAGCTGTTTTTT | TRBV7-8 | TRBD2 | - | TRBJ2-2
CASSQSLLGLRGTEAFF | TGCGCCAGCAGCCAAAGCCTTTTGGGACTCCGAGGCACTGAAGCTTTCTTT | TRBV4-3 | - | once | TRBJ1-1
CASSYSREDREKLFF | TGTGCCAGCAGTTACTCGAGGGAAGATCGTGAAAAACTGTTTTTT | TRBV6-6 | - | few | TRBJ1-4
CAWSITGTNTEAFF | TGTGCCTGGAGTATCACAGGAACGAACACTGAAGCTTTCTTT | TRBV30 | - | - | TRBJ1-1
CASSPRGFGETQYF | TGCGCCAGCAGCCCCCGGGGTTTCGGAGAGACCCAGTACTTC | TRBV4-3 | - | - | TRBJ2-5
CASSLELKQALIGNEQFF | TGTGCCAGCAGCTTAGAGTTGAAACAGGCCCTCATCGGAAATGAGCAGTTCTTC | TRBV7-2 | - | few | TRBJ2-1
CASSRGVLTEAFF | TGTGCCAGCAGCCGGGGGGTTTTGACTGAAGCTTTCTTT | TRBV14 | - | - | TRBJ1-1
CASSLWTGLYIQYF | TGTGCCAGTAGTCTCTGGACAGGGTTGTACATTCAGTACTTC | TRBV19 | TRBD1 | - | TRBJ2-4
CASSLLSGQETQYF | TGCGCCAGCAGCTTACTAAGCGGACAAGAGACCCAGTACTTC | TRBV5-1 | - | - | TRBJ2-5